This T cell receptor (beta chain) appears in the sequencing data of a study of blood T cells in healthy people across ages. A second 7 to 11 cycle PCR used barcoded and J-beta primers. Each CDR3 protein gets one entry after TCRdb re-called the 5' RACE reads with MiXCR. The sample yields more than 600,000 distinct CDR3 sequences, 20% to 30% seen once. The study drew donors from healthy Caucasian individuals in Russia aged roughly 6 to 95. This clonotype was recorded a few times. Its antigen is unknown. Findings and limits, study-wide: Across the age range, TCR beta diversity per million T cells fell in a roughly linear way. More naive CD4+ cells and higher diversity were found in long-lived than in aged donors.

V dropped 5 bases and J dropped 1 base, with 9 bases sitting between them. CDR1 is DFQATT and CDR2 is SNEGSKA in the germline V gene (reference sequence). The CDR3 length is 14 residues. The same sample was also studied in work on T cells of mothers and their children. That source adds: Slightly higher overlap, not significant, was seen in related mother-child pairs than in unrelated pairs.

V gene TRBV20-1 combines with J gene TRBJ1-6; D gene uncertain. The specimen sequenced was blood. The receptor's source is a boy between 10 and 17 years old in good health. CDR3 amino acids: CSAWRESYNSPLHF. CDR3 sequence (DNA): TGCAGTGCTTGGAGGGAATCCTATAATTCACCCCTCCACTTT.